One sample yielded the 25 T cell receptor beta chains listed below, sequenced in a study of blood T cell repertoires in COVID-19. Some clones are missing from TCRdb's copy, which holds only in-frame ones; the method was immunoSEQ multiplex PCR. The sample shows 190,000 or so clones, around 87% of them seen only once. The sample was peripheral blood. These receptors originate from a young woman who had recovered from COVID-19.

This clone was picked up a small number of times. The gene calls are TRBV4-3 and TRBJ2-2, with 12 bases matching TRBD2. CDR1 LGHNA and CDR2 YSLEER come from the germline V gene. The V segment lost 2 bases and the J segment 5 bases; nucleotides outside the gene matches: 3. CDR3 length: 16 residues. CDR3 DNA sequence: TGCGCCAGCAGCCAATACACTAGCGGGGGGACCGGGGAGCTGTTTTTT. This translates into CASSQYTSGGTGELFF.

The V and J genes are TRBV3-1 (or the pseudogene TRBV3-2) and TRBJ2-7, with a possible D match to TRBD2 (6 bases). Between the trimmed V and J ends, which lost 2 bases and 4 bases, there was a span of 15 bases. This CDR3 comprises 15 residues. Germline V lookup: CDR1 LGHDT, CDR2 YNNKEL (reference sequence). The CDR3 sequence: CASSQQVDYAYEQYF. CDR3 nucleotides: TGTGCCAGCAGCCAACAAGTGGACTACGCATACGAGCAGTACTTC.

On this clone: The same CDR3 also results from other DNA sequences found in this sample. CDR3 protein: CASSLTSGSNEQFF. The CDR3 DNA follows: TGTGCCAGCAGCTTGACTAGCGGGAGTAATGAGCAGTTCTTC. The chain combines TRBV7-3 with TRBJ2-1; 12 bases map to TRBD2. Germline V gene sequence: CDR1 SGHTA, CDR2 FQGTGA. The CDR3 totals 14 residues. Trimming took 3 bases from V and 7 from J; bases not matched to a gene: 1.

The chain has TRBV7-6 and TRBJ2-1, with a possible D match to TRBD2 (6 bases). Per the germline V gene, CDR1 is SGHVS and CDR2 is FNYEAQ. The CDR3 loop spans 15 amino acids. The V end lost 5 bases, the J end lost 4 bases, and 15 bases lay between the germline ends. This CDR3 is CASSLRLADYNEQFF. The CDR3 DNA is TGTGCCAGCAGCCTTCGGTTAGCGGATTACAATGAGCAGTTCTTC.

The V call is TRBV2, the J call TRBJ2-3; 8 bases line up with TRBD2. The V gene end was trimmed by 8 bases and the J gene end by 7 bases; junction bases not matched to a gene: 14. Germline V CDR1 and CDR2: SNHLY, FYNNEI. The CDR3 runs to 15 residues. CDR3 in amino acids: CASPPPGLVMHTQYF. CDR3 nucleotide sequence: TGTGCCAGCCCCCCCCCGGGACTAGTTATGCATACGCAGTATTTT.

J is TRBJ1-1 and V is TRBV6-5; D uncertain. The CDR3 runs 14 residues. Trimming took off 2 bases at V and 2 bases at J, with 9 bases between the two ends. The germline gives CDR1 MNHEY, CDR2 SVGAGI. CDR3 sequence reads: CASSYAAPNTEAFF. CDR3 coding DNA: TGTGCCAGCAGTTACGCGGCACCAAACACTGAAGCTTTCTTT.

V and J are TRBV9 and TRBJ1-1, with D possibly matching TRBD1 (5 bases). Trimming shortened V by 0 bases and J by 0 bases, and 9 bases separated the two germline ends. The CDR3 runs to 15 residues. Per the germline V gene, CDR1 is SGDLS and CDR2 is YYNGEE. The CDR3 bases are TGTGCCAGCAGCGTAGATGGACACATGAACACTGAAGCTTTCTTT. It yields the protein CASSVDGHMNTEAFF.

The rearrangement links TRBV5-1 to TRBJ2-1, with 10 bases matching TRBD1. The trim removed 0 bases at V and 6 bases at J, leaving 3 bases unmatched. CDR3 length equals 15 residues. Germline assignment: CDR1 SGHRS and CDR2 YFSETQ. The CDR3 reads CASSLGGQGFNEQFF. In DNA, the CDR3 is TGCGCCAGCAGCTTGGGGGGACAGGGGTTCAATGAGCAGTTCTTC.

The chain recombines TRBV11-2 with TRBJ1-5, with 9 bases aligning to TRBD1. Germline CDR1 SGHAT, CDR2 FQNNGV. The CDR3 extends over 17 amino acids. V lost 5 bases to trimming and J lost 1 base; unmatched junction nucleotides: 9. The CDR3 loop reads CASSRGLDRGSNQPQHF. In nucleotides, the CDR3 is TGTGCCAGCAGCCGAGGGTTGGACAGGGGAAGCAATCAGCCCCAGCATTTT.

The chain joins TRBV9 to TRBJ1-2, with a tentative D call TRBD1 (5 bases). V was pared by 0 bases and J by 6 bases, with 15 bases between. Per the germline V gene, CDR1 is SGDLS and CDR2 is YYNGEE. The CDR3 totals 15 residues. The CDR3 here is CASSVDLGQSDGYTF. CDR3 coding DNA: TGTGCCAGCAGCGTAGATCTTGGACAAAGCGATGGCTACACCTTC.

This chain joins TRBV5-6 and TRBJ2-7; TRBD1 is a possible D gene (7 bases). V was cut by 3 bases and J by 0 bases, with 10 bases left in between. Germline V gives CDR1 SGHDT, CDR2 YYEEEE. The CDR3 totals 14 residues. The CDR3 DNA is TGTGCCAGCAGCTGGGGGGACAGCTCCTACGAGCAGTACTTC. It is translated as CASSWGDSSYEQYF. Based on the CDR3 plus reference TRBV5-6 and TRBJ2-7, the full variable domain is DAGVTQSPTHLIKTRGQQVTLRCSPKSGHDTVSWYQQALGQGPQFIFQYYEEEERQRGNFPDRFSGHQFPNYSSELNVNALLLGDSALYLCASSWGDSSYEQYFGPGTRLTVT.

V is TRBV3-1 (or the pseudogene TRBV3-2) and J is TRBJ1-5; TRBD1 matches at 10 bases. The V and J ends lost 1 base and 6 bases, in that order; junction bases with no gene match: 3. Germline V lookup: CDR1 LGHDT, CDR2 YNNKEL (reference sequence). The CDR3 extends over 15 amino acids. The CDR3, as DNA: TGTGCCAGCAGCCAAGGACAGGGGGCGAGTCAGCCCCAGCATTTT. Translating gives CASSQGQGASQPQHF.

V usage is TRBV3-1 (or the pseudogene TRBV3-2) and J usage is TRBJ2-7; D may be TRBD1 (5 bases). V dropped 4 bases and J dropped 0 bases, with 10 bases sitting between them. CDR3 length: 14 residues. Germline assignment: CDR1 LGHDT and CDR2 YNNKEL (reference sequence). The CDR3 DNA sequence: TGTGCCAGCAGCCGTCAAGGGGCCTCCTACGAGCAGTACGTC. Protein: CASSRQGASYEQYV.

With regard to this clone: Other nucleotide sequences in the sample specify the same CDR3. The chain joins TRBV15 to TRBJ2-1, with 7 bases lining up with TRBD2. Germline V gene sequence: CDR1 LNHNV, CDR2 YYDKDF (reference sequence). There are 21 residues in the CDR3. V was pared by 4 bases and J by 6 bases, with 27 bases of the junction left unmatched. In nucleotides, the CDR3 is TGTGCCACCAGCACAAGGCCCCCGTTTGGACTGGCGGGAGTCGGTCGCAATGAGCAGTTCTTC. Its protein is CATSTRPPFGLAGVGRNEQFF.

The chain joins TRBV19 to TRBJ2-2; the match to TRBD1 covers 11 bases. The CDR3 is 15 amino acids. Trimming removed 6 bases from V and 4 bases from J; junction bases left unmatched: 4. CDR1 LNHDA and CDR2 SQIVND come from the germline V gene (reference sequence). CDR3 nucleotide sequence: TGTGCCAGTAGAGGACAGGGGGCGAGCACCGGGGAGCTGTTTTTT. It is translated as CASRGQGASTGELFF.

V usage is TRBV7-9 and J usage is TRBJ2-3, with D possibly TRBD2 on 5 matching bases. CDR1 is SEHNR and CDR2 is FQNEAQ in the germline V gene (reference sequence). The CDR3 contains 14 residues. Trimming stripped 5 bases from V and 4 bases from J, with 13 bases between. The CDR3 DNA reads TGTGCCAGCAGCGTGAGCGGTTCCGCAGATACGCAGTATTTT. This sequence encodes CASSVSGSADTQYF.

The chain joins TRBV7-9 to TRBJ1-1; D not certain. The CDR3 has 12 residues. V shed 1 base and J shed 5 bases, with 5 bases lying between them. Germline V gene data show CDR1 as SEHNR and CDR2 as FQNEAQ (reference sequence). The CDR3 DNA reads TGTGCCAGCAGCTTAGAGAGGACTGAAGCTTTCTTT. Protein sequence: CASSLERTEAFF. Together with reference TRBV7-9 and TRBJ1-1, the CDR3 gives the full variable domain: DTGVSQNPRHKITKRGQNVTFRCDPISEHNRLYWYRQTLGQGPEFLTYFQNEAQLEKSRLLSDRFSAERPKGSFSTLEIQRTEQGDSAMYLCASSLERTEAFFGQGTRLTVV.

The CDR3 spells CASSLSPTYEQYF. DNA for the CDR3: TGTGCCAGCAGCTTGTCCCCTACCTACGAGCAGTACTTC. V and J are TRBV13 and TRBJ2-7; D call uncertain. This CDR3 has 13 residues. Germline loops: CDR1 PRHDT, CDR2 FYEKMQ (reference sequence). The V end lost 3 bases, the J end lost 2 bases, and 8 bases lay between the germline ends.

The V call is TRBV4-2, the J call TRBJ2-1; D is ambiguous. From germline, CDR1 is LGHNA and CDR2 YNFKEQ. The CDR3 extends over 15 amino acids. The germline V and J ends were trimmed by 4 bases and 6 bases, with 16 bases remaining between them. The CDR3: CASSPEWPGFNEQFF. The CDR3 DNA follows: TGTGCCAGCAGCCCGGAGTGGCCTGGGTTCAATGAGCAGTTCTTC.

The chain couples TRBV9 to TRBJ1-2, with 7 positions matching TRBD1. Germline CDR1 reads SGDLS; CDR2 reads YYNGEE. The V gene end was trimmed by 3 bases and the J gene end by 0 bases; junction bases not matched to a gene: 2. There are 14 residues in the CDR3. CDR3 DNA sequence: TGTGCCAGCAGCGCGGGACAGCCTAACTATGGCTACACCTTC. Its translation: CASSAGQPNYGYTF.

The V gene is TRBV7-6, the J gene TRBJ1-2; possibly TRBD1 for D (5 bases). Germline V CDR1 and CDR2: SGHVS, FNYEAQ. This CDR3 is 15 amino acids long. Trimming shortened V by 5 bases and J by 0 bases, and 13 bases separated the two germline ends. As DNA, the CDR3 is TGTGCCAGCAGCCCGGGACTCCTTACTAACTATGGCTACACCTTC. Translation: CASSPGLLTNYGYTF.

This clone occurred once. The chain couples TRBV5-4 to TRBJ1-2; 8 bases fit TRBD1. Germline CDR1 is SGHNT and CDR2 is YYREEE (reference sequence). V lost 4 bases to trimming and J lost 2 bases; unmatched junction nucleotides: 7. The CDR3 is 15 residues long. This CDR3 is CASSPGQGLNYGYTF. The CDR3 nucleotides are TGTGCCAGCAGCCCAGGACAGGGATTAAACTATGGCTACACCTTC.

This chain links TRBV3-1 (or the pseudogene TRBV3-2) with TRBJ2-1, with 14 bases matching TRBD2. J gave up 13 bases and V 3 bases, and 8 bases lay outside the gene matches. Germline V gene data show CDR1 as LGHDT and CDR2 as YNNKEL (reference sequence). The CDR3 loop spans 15 amino acids. CDR3 in DNA: TGTGCCAGCAGCCAGGGACTAGCGGGAGTACTAACCCAGTTCTTC. Its protein product is CASSQGLAGVLTQFF.

The rearrangement joins TRBV25-1 to TRBJ2-1, with a tentative D call TRBD2 (5 bases). Per the germline V gene, CDR1 is MGHDK and CDR2 is SYGVNS. Deletions cut 8 bases from V and 4 bases from J, with 6 bases between. The length of the CDR3 is 11 residues. CDR3 nucleotide sequence: TGTGCCAGCCAGCGGTACAATGAGCAGTTCTTC. Protein sequence: CASQRYNEQFF.

The gene calls are TRBV5-4 and TRBJ2-5; 8 bases line up with TRBD2. This CDR3 is built from 15 residues. Germline CDR1 reads SGHNT; CDR2 reads YYREEE (reference sequence). Trimming took 3 bases from V and 5 from J; bases not matched to a gene: 9. CDR3 nucleotide sequence: TGTGCCAGCAGCTCTAAGCGGGAGAGCCGCGAGACCCAGTACTTC. Translating it yields CASSSKRESRETQYF.